The 27 T cell receptor beta chains below were found in one sample sequenced in a study of human CD8 memory T cell subsets. TCR beta was sequenced from UMI-tagged 5' RACE libraries. TCRdb reanalyzed the 5' RACE reads, giving one entry per CDR3 protein sequence and no DNA. This sample lists some 4,100 distinct CDR3 sequences; its ten largest clones have about 34%. The sequenced sample was CD8+ effector memory T cells (TEM) sorted from PBMCs. The subset was: effector memory CD8 T cells, CCR7- CD45RO+ CD95+. The receptors stem from a human donor in good health.

This rearrangement joins TRBV7-8 to TRBJ2-3; there is no DNA to check the TCRdb D call of TRBD1. The CDR3 is 13 amino acids. Germline V gene lookup returns CDR1 SGHVS and CDR2 FQNEAQ. The CDR3 protein is CASTPWGTDTQYF.

The J gene is TRBJ2-7, the V gene TRBV5-4; TCRdb proposes TRBD1, but this gene call is untestable without DNA. The CDR3 is 13 residues long. Germline CDR1 reads SGHNT; CDR2 reads YYREEE (reference sequence). The CDR3: CASSQGQTYEQYF.

The V gene is TRBV20-1, the J gene TRBJ2-3; TCRdb lists TRBD1, though no DNA is available to test this call. In germline, CDR1 is DFQATT, CDR2 SNEGSKA (reference sequence). The CDR3 loop spans 16 amino acids. The CDR3 sequence: CSARDLERVSGNTQYF.

The chain uses TRBV28 and TRBJ2-5; as DNA is missing, the TRBD2 call by TCRdb cannot be tested. Germline CDR1 MDHEN, CDR2 SYDVKM. The CDR3 is 20 residues long. CDR3 region: CASSGPPGTVVSGREETQYF.

The chain has TRBV5-4 and TRBJ2-1; TCRdb names TRBD2, which stays unverified in the absence of DNA. Germline V gives CDR1 SGHNT, CDR2 YYREEE (reference sequence). The CDR3 loop spans 13 amino acids. The CDR3 sequence is CASSVSGTGEQFF.

CDR3 amino acids: CATRRGGVYEQYF. The chain links TRBV28 to TRBJ2-7; TCRdb reports TRBD2, a call that lacks DNA to check it against. Germline-derived CDR1 and CDR2 are MDHEN and SYDVKM. This CDR3 spans 13 amino acids.

By frequency, this clonotype registers medium-sized. The rearrangement links TRBV7-2 to TRBJ2-1; TCRdb's assignment of TRBD2 cannot be checked, as there is no DNA. CDR3 size: 15 residues. Per the germline V gene, CDR1 is SGHTA and CDR2 is FQGNSA. CDR3: CASSLGSGSYNEQFF.

CDR3 region: CASTRTSGKTDTQYF. J is TRBJ2-3 and V is TRBV9; the TRBD2 assignment by TCRdb is unverifiable without DNA. The CDR3 is 15 residues long. Germline V CDR1 and CDR2: SGDLS, YYNGEE.

The chain links TRBV3-1 to TRBJ1-5. The CDR3 loop spans 15 amino acids. CDR1 and CDR2 (germline): LGHDT, YNNKEL (reference sequence). The CDR3 reads CASSQEVGANQPQHF.

Measured by frequency, this clonotype is medium-sized. The rearrangement uses TRBV27 and TRBJ2-7; TCRdb indicates TRBD2, and absent DNA this call remains unverified. The germline V gene has CDR1 MNHEY and CDR2 SMNVEV (reference sequence). This CDR3 region has 14 residues. CDR3 region: CATRGSGSPGEQYF.

This rearrangement joins TRBV12-3 or TRBV12-4 to TRBJ2-1. The CDR3 is 13 amino acids. CDR3 region: CASSLELMDEQFF.

The chain is built from TRBV10-1 and TRBJ2-5; absent DNA, TCRdb's TRBD1 call cannot be checked. This CDR3 has 14 amino acids. The germline gives CDR1 WNHNN, CDR2 SYGVQD (reference sequence). The CDR3 sequence: CASSDTDREETQYF.

The J gene is TRBJ1-3, the V gene TRBV20-1. This CDR3 has 14 amino acids. Looked up from germline, CDR1 is DFQATT and CDR2 is SNEGSKA (reference sequence). Here the CDR3 reads CSARDPQVGNTIYF.

The chain recombines TRBV7-9 with TRBJ1-1; the D gene TCRdb calls, TRBD1, cannot be checked with no DNA. This CDR3 contains 16 residues. CDR1 is SEHNR and CDR2 is FQNEAQ in the germline V gene (reference sequence). The CDR3 here is CASSSQIGGRYTEAFF.

The chain links TRBV20-1 to TRBJ1-1; as DNA is missing, the TRBD1 call by TCRdb cannot be tested. This CDR3 is built from 12 residues. Germline V lookup: CDR1 DFQATT, CDR2 SNEGSKA (reference sequence). CDR3 in amino acids: CSAQGGDTEAFF.

CDR3 amino acids: CASSYQNTGELFF. This chain links TRBV6-5 with TRBJ2-2. From germline, CDR1 is MNHEY and CDR2 SVGAGI. There are 13 residues in the CDR3.

The chain combines TRBV2 with TRBJ2-1. The CDR3 extends over 14 amino acids. Germline V lookup: CDR1 SNHLY, CDR2 FYNNEI. CDR3 loop: CASSEVPFWNEQFF.

J is TRBJ1-6 and V is TRBV6-5; the TCRdb D gene call, TRBD1, has no DNA to confirm it. Germline V lookup: CDR1 MNHEY, CDR2 SVGAGI. The CDR3 extends over 16 amino acids. The chain's CDR3 is CASSTPGPDRNSPLHF.

The rearrangement links TRBV27 to TRBJ2-1; no DNA is available, so the TRBD1 call from TCRdb remains unchecked. Germline assignment: CDR1 MNHEY and CDR2 SMNVEV (reference sequence). The CDR3 length is 15 residues. The CDR3 sequence is CASSLSGTKHNEQFF.

The V gene is TRBV4-2, the J gene TRBJ2-5; the TRBD1 assignment by TCRdb is unverifiable without DNA. Per the germline V gene, CDR1 is LGHNA and CDR2 is YNFKEQ. This CDR3 comprises 15 residues. The CDR3 spells CASSQEQGAAETQYF.

This chain joins TRBV18 and TRBJ2-7; TCRdb picks TRBD1, but there is no DNA to check that call. The germline V gene has CDR1 KGHSH and CDR2 LQKENI. The CDR3 sequence is 15 residues long. CDR3 residues: CASSTDRANPYEQYF.

V is TRBV13 and J is TRBJ2-4; lacking DNA, the TRBD2 call made by TCRdb goes unchecked. The CDR3 sequence is 17 residues long. Germline V gene lookup returns CDR1 PRHDT and CDR2 FYEKMQ (reference sequence). CDR3 region: CASSTHLATIAKNIQYF.

The V gene is TRBV4-3, the J gene TRBJ2-3; TCRdb names TRBD2, which stays unverified in the absence of DNA. The germline V gene has CDR1 LGHNA and CDR2 YSLEER. The CDR3 totals 15 residues. CDR3 in amino acids: CASSQGLAGTDTQYF.

This clonotype is classed as medium-sized by frequency. CDR3 loop: CASSPQENTEAFF. The chain couples TRBV6-2 or TRBV6-3 to TRBJ1-1; the D gene TCRdb calls, TRBD1, cannot be checked with no DNA. Germline V gene lookup returns CDR1 MNHEY and CDR2 SVGEGT. The length of the CDR3 is 13 residues.

The chain combines TRBV5-4 with TRBJ2-2; absent DNA, TCRdb's TRBD1 call cannot be checked. This CDR3 region has 15 residues. The V gene's germline CDR1 is SGHNT and CDR2 YYREEE (reference sequence). CDR3 loop: CASSPATGFTGELFF.

The chain recombines TRBV28 with TRBJ2-1; TCRdb's D call, TRBD1, is unchecked because there is no DNA. Germline V CDR1 and CDR2: MDHEN, SYDVKM. The CDR3 loop spans 14 amino acids. The CDR3 here is CASSPARDYNEQFF.

The chain's CDR3 is CASSQEVLAETYEQYF. The chain recombines TRBV4-2 with TRBJ2-7; TCRdb's D gene call, TRBD2, goes unchecked for lack of DNA. Germline V gene data show CDR1 as LGHNA and CDR2 as YNFKEQ. The CDR3 loop spans 16 amino acids.